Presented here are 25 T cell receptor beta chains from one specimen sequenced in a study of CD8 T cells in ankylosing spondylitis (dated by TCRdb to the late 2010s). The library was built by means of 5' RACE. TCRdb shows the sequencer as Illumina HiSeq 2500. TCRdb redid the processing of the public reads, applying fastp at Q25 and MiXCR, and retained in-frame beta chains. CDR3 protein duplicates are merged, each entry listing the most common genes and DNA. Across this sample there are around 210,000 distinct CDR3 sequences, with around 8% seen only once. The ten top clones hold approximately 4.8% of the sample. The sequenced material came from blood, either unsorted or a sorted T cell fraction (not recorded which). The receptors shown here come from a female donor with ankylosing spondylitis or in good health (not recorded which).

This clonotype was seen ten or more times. Written as DNA, the CDR3 is TGTGCCAGCAGTTACCTTGGCAGTGATGAGCAGTTCTTC. Amino acid sequence: CASSYLGSDEQFF. This chain connects TRBV6-5 to TRBJ2-1; no clear D. CDR3 length equals 13 residues. CDR1 is MNHEY and CDR2 is SVGAGI in the germline V gene. Deletions cut 2 bases from V and 8 bases from J, with 10 bases between.

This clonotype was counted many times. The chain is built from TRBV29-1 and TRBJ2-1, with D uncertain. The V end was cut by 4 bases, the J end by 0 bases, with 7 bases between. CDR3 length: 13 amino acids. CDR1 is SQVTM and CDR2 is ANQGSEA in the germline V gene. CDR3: CSVAGRSYNEQFF. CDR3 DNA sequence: TGCAGCGTTGCCGGGCGCTCCTACAATGAGCAGTTCTTC.

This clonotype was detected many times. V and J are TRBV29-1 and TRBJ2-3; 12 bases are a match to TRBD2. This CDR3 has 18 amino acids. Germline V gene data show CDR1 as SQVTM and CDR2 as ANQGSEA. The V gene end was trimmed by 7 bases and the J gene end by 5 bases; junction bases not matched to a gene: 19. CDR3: CSAVTSGRSGVTVDTQYF. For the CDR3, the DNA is TGCAGCGCCGTGACTAGCGGGAGATCCGGAGTCACGGTAGATACGCAGTATTTT.

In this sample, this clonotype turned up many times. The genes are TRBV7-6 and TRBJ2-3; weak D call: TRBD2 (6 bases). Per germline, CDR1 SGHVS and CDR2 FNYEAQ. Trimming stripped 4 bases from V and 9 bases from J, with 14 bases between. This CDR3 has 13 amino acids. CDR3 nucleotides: TGTGCCAGCAGCTACGTAACGGGAGAAACGCAGTATTTT. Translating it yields CASSYVTGETQYF.

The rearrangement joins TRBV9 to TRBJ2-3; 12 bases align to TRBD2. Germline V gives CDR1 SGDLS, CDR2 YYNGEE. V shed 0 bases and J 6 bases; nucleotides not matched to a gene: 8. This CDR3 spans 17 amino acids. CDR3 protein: CASSVGLAGGPADTQYF. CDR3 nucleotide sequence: TGTGCCAGCAGCGTAGGGCTAGCGGGAGGGCCCGCGGATACGCAGTATTTT.

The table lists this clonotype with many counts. Here the CDR3 reads CASSSLFAGGGYGYTF. The CDR3, as DNA: TGTGCCAGCAGCTCTCTGTTCGCAGGGGGCGGCTATGGCTACACCTTC. The chain carries TRBV7-9 and TRBJ1-2, with 8 bases that match TRBD1. CDR3 length equals 16 residues. Germline V gives CDR1 SEHNR, CDR2 FQNEAQ (reference sequence). V dropped 4 bases and J dropped 4; count of bases not matched to a gene: 11.

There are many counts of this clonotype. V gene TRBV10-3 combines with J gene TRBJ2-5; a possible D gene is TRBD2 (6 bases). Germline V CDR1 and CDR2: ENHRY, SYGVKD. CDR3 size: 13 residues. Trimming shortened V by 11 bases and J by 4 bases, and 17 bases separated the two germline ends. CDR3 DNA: TGTGCCGCGGGGACTGGGCAGATAGAGACCCAGTACTTC. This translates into CAAGTGQIETQYF.

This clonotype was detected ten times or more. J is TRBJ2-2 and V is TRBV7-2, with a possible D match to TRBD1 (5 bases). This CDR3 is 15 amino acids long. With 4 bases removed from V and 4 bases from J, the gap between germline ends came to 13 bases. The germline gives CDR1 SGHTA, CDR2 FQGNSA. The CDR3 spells CASSYQGDGTGELFF. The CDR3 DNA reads TGTGCCAGCAGCTATCAGGGTGATGGCACCGGGGAGCTGTTTTTT.

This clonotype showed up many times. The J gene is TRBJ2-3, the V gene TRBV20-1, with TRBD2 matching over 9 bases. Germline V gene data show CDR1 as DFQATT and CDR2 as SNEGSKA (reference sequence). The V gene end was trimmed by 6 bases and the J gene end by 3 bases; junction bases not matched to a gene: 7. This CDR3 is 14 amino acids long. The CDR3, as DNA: TGCAGTGCAGGTAGCGGGAGCGGGACAGATACGCAGTATTTT. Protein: CSAGSGSGTDTQYF.

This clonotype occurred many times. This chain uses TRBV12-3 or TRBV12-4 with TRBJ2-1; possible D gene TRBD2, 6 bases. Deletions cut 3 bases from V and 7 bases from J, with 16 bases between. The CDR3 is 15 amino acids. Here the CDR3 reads CASSFGQGGGNEQFF. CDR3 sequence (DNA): TGTGCCAGCAGTTTTGGGCAGGGAGGCGGGAATGAGCAGTTCTTC.

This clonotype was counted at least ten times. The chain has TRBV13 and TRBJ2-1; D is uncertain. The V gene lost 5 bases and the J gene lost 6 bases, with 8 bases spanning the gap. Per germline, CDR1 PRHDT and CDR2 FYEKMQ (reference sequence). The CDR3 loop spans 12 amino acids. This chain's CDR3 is CASSQDGNEQFF. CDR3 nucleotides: TGTGCCAGCAGCCAAGACGGCAATGAGCAGTTCTTC.

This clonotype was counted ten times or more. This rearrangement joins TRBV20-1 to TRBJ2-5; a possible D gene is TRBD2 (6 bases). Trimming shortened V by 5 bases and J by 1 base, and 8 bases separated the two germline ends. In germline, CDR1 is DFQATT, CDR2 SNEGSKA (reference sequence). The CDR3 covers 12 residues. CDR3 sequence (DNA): TGCAGTGCTTGGGACTTCCAAGAGACCCAGTACTTC. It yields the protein CSAWDFQETQYF.

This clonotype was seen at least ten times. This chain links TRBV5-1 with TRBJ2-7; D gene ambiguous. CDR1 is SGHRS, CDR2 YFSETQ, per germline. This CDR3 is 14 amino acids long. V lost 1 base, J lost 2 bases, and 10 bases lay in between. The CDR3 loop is CASSLTGFTYEQYF. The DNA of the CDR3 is TGCGCCAGCAGCTTGACTGGGTTTACCTACGAGCAGTACTTC.

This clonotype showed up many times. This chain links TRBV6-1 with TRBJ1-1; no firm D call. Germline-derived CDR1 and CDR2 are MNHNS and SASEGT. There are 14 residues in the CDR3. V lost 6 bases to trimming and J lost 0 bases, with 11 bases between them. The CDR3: CASRRAGLNTEAFF. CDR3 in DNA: TGTGCCAGCAGGAGGGCCGGTTTGAACACTGAAGCTTTCTTT.

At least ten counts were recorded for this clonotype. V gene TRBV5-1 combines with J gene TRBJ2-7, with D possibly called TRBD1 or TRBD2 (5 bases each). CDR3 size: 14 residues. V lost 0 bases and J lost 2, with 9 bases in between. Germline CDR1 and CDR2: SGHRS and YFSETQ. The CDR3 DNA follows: TGCGCCAGCAGCTTGGAAGGGACGACCTACGAGCAGTACTTC. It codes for CASSLEGTTYEQYF.

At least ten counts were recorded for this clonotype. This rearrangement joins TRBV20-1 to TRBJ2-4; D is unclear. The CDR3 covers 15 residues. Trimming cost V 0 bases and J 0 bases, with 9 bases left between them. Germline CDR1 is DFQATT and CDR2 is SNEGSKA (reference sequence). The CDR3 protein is CSAREAGLAKNIQYF. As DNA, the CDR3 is TGCAGTGCTAGAGAGGCCGGATTAGCCAAAAACATTCAGTACTTC.

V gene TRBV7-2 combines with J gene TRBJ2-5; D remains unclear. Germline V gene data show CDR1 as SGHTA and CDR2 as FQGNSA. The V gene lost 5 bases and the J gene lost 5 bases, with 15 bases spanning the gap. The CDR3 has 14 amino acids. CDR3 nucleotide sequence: TGTGCCAGCAGCCGTATCGGGTCGCCGGAGACCCAGTACTTC. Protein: CASSRIGSPETQYF.

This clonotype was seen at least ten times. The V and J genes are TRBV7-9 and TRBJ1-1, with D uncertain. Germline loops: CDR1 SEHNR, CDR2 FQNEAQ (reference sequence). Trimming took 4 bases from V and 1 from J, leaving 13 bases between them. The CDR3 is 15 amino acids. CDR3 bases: TGTGCCAGCAGCTCCCGGTCGAATCCGAACACTGAAGCTTTCTTT. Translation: CASSSRSNPNTEAFF.

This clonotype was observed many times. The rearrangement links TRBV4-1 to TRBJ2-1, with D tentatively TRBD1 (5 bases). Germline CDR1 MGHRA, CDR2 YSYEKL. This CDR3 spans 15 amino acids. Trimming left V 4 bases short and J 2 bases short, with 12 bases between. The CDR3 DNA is TGCGCCAGCAGCCCCCAGGGCAGGACCTACAATGAGCAGTTCTTC. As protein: CASSPQGRTYNEQFF.

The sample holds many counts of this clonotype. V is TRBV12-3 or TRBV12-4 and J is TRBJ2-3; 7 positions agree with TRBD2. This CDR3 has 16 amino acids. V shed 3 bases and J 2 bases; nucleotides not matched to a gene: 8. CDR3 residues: CASSFQLASNTDTQYF. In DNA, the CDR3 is TGTGCCAGCAGTTTCCAACTAGCGTCAAACACAGATACGCAGTATTTT.

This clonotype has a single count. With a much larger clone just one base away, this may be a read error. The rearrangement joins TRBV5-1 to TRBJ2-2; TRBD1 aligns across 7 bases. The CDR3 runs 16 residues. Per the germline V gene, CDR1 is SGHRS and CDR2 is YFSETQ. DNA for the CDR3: TGCGCCAGCAGCTTAGGGGGCACCTCGAACACCGAGGAGCTGTTTTTT. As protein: CASSLGGTSNTEELFF. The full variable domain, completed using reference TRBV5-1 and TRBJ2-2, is KAGVTQTPRYLIKTRGQQVTLSCSPISGHRSVSWYQQTPGQGLQFLFEYFSETQRNKGNFPGRFSGRQFSNSRSEMNVSTLELGDSALYLCASSLGGTSNTEELFFGEGSRLTVL.

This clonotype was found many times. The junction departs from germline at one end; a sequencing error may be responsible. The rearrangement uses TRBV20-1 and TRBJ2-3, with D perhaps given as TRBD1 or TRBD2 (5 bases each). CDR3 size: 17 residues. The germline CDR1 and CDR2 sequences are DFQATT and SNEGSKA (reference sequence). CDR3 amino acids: CCARENAGLQGGDTQYF. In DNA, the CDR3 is TGCTGTGCTAGAGAGAACGCCGGACTTCAGGGTGGGGATACGCAGTATTTT.

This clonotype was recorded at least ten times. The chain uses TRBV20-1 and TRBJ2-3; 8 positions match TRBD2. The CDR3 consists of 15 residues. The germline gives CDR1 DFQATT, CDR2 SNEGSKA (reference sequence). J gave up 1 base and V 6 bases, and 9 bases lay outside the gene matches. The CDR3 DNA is TGCAGTGCCCAAGATACTAGCGGTCGCACAGATACGCAGTATTTT. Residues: CSAQDTSGRTDTQYF.

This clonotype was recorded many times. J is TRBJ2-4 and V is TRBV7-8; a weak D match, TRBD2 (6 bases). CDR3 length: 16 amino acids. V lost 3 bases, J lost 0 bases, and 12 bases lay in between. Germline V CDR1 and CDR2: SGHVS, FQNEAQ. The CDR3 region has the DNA TGTGCCAGCAGCTTGAATAGCGGAATAGCCAAAAACATTCAGTACTTC. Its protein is CASSLNSGIAKNIQYF.

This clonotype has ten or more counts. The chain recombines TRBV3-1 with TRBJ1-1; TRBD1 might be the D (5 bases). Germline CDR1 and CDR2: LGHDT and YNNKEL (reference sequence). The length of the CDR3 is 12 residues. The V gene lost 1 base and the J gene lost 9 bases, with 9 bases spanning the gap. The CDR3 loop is CASSQVDNKAFF. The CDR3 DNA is TGTGCCAGCAGCCAAGTGGACAATAAAGCTTTCTTT.